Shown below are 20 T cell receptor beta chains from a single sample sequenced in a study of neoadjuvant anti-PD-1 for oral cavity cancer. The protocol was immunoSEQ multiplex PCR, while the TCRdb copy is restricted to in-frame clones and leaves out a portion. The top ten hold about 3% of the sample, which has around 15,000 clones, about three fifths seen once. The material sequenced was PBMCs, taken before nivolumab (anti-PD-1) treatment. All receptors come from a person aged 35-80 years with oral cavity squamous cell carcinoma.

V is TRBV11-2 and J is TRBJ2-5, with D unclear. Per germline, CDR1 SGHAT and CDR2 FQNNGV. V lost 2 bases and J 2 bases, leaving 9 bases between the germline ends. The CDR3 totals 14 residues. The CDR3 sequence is CASSLPTLQETQYF. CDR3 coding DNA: TGTGCCAGCAGCTTACCGACATTACAAGAGACCCAGTACTTC.

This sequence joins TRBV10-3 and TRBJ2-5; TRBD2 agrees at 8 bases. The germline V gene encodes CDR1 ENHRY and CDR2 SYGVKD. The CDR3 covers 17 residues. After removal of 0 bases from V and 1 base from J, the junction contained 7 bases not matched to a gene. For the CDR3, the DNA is TGTGCCATCAGTGAGTCGCGGGCGGGGGGAACCCAAGAGACCCAGTACTTC. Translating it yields CAISESRAGGTQETQYF.

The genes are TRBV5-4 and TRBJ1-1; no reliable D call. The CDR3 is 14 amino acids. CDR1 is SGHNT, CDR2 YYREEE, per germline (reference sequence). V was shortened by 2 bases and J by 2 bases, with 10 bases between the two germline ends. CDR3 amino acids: CASSFSQSNTEAFF. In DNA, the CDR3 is TGTGCCAGCAGCTTCAGTCAGAGCAACACTGAAGCTTTCTTT.

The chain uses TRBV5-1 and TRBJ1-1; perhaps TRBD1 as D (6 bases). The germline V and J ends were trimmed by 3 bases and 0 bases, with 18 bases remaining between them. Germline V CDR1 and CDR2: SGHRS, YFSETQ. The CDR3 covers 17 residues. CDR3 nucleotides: TGCGCCAGCAGCTCAACCCTTTCGGGACAACTGAACACTGAAGCTTTCTTT. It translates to CASSSTLSGQLNTEAFF.

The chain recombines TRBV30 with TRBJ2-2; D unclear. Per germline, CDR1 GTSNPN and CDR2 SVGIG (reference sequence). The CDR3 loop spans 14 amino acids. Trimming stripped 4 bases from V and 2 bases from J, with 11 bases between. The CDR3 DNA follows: TGTGCCTGGATATCCGGCCTTAACACCGGGGAGCTGTTTTTT. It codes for CAWISGLNTGELFF.

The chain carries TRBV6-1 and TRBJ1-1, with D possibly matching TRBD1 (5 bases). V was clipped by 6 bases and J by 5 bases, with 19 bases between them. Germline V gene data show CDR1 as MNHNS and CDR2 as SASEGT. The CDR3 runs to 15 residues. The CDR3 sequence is CASRDSWGGGTEAFF. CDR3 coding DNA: TGTGCCAGCAGAGACTCCTGGGGGGGAGGGACTGAAGCTTTCTTT.

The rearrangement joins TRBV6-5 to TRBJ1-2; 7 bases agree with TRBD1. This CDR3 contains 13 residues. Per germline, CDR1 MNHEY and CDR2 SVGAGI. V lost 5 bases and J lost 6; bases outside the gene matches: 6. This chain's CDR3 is CASSRQGLHGYTF. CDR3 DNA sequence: TGTGCCAGCAGTCGACAGGGTTTGCATGGCTACACCTTC.

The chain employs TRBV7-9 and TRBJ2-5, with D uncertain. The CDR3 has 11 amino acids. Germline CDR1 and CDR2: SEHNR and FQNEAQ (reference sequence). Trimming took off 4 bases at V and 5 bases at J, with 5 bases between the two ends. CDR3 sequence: CASSSGETQYF. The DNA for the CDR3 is TGTGCCAGCAGCTCCGGGGAGACCCAGTACTTC. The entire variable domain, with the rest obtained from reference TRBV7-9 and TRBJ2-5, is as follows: DTGVSQNPRHKITKRGQNVTFRCDPISEHNRLYWYRQTLGQGPEFLTYFQNEAQLEKSRLLSDRFSAERPKGSFSTLEIQRTEQGDSAMYLCASSSGETQYFGPGTRLLVL.

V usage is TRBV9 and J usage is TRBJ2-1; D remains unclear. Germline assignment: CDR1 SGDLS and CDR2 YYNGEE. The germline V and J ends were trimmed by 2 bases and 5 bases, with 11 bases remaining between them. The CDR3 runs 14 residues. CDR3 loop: CASSVGGADNEQFF. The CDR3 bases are TGTGCCAGCAGCGTTGGCGGTGCGGACAATGAGCAGTTCTTC.

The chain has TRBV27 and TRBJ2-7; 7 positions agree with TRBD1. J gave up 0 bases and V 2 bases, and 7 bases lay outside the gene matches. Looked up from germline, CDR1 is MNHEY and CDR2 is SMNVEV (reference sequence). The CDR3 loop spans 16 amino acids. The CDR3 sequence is CASSLGQARASYEQYF. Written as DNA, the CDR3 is TGTGCCAGCAGTTTAGGACAGGCACGAGCCTCCTACGAGCAGTACTTC.

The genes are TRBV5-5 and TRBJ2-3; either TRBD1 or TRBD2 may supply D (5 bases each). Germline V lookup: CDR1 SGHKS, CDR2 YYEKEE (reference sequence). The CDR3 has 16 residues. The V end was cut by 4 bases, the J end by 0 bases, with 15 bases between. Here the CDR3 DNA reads TGTGCCAGCAGCCCGGTGGGGGACCTAAGCACAGATACGCAGTATTTT. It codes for CASSPVGDLSTDTQYF.

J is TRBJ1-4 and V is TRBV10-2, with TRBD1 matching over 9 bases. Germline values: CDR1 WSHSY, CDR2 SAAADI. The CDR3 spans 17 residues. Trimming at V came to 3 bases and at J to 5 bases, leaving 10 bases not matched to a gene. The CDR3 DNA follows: TGCGCCAGCAGTGATACCGCCGGGACAGGGACCAATGAAAAACTGTTTTTT. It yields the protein CASSDTAGTGTNEKLFF.

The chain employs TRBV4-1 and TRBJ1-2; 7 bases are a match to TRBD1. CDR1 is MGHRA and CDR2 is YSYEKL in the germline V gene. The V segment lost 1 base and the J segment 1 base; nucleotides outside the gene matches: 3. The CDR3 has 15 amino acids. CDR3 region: CASSQGDSINYGYTF. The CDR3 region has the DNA TGCGCCAGCAGCCAAGGGGACAGCATTAACTATGGCTACACCTTC.

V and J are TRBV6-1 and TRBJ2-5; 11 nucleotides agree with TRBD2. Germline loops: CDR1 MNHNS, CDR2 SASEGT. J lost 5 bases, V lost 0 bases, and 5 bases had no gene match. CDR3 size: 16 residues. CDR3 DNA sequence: TGTGCCAGCAGTGAAGCCTTACTAGCGGGAGTGGAGACCCAGTACTTC. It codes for CASSEALLAGVETQYF.

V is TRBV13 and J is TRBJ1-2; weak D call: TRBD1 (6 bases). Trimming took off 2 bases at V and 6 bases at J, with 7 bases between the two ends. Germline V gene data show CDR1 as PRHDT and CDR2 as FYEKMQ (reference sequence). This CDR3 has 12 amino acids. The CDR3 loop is CASSLQGNGYTF. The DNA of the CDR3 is TGTGCCAGCAGCTTACAGGGGAATGGCTACACCTTC.

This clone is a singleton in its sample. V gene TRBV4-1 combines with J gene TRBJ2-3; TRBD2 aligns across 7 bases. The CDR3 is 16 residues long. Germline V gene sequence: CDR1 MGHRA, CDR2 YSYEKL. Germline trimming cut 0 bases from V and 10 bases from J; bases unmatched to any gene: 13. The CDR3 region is CASSQEGRDAVSAQYF. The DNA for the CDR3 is TGCGCCAGCAGCCAAGAAGGGAGGGACGCCGTCTCGGCGCAGTATTTT.

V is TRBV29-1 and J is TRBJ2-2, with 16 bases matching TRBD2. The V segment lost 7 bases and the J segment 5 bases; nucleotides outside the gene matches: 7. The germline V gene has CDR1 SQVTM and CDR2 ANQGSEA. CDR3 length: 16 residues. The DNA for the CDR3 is TGCAGCGCCCGGGGACTAGCGGGAGGGCGGACCGGGGAGCTGTTTTTT. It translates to CSARGLAGGRTGELFF.

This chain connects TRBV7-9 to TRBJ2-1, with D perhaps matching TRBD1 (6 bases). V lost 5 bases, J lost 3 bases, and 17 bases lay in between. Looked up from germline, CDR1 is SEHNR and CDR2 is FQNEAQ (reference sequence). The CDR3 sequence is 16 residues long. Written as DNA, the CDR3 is TGTGCCAGCAGCCACCGGGTTAACAGGGACTACAATGAGCAGTTCTTC. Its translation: CASSHRVNRDYNEQFF.

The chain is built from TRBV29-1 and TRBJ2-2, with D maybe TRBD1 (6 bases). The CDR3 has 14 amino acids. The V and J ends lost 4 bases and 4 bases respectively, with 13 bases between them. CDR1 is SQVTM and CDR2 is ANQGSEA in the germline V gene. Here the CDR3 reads CSVVKGVGTGELFF. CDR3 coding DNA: TGCAGCGTTGTGAAGGGGGTGGGCACCGGGGAGCTGTTTTTT.

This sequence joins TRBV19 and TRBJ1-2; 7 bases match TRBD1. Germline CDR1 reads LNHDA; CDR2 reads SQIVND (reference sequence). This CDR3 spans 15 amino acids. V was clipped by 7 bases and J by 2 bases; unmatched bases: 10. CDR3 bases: TGTGCCAGTACCATTACAGGGGTTCCGAACTATGGCTACACCTTC. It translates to CASTITGVPNYGYTF.